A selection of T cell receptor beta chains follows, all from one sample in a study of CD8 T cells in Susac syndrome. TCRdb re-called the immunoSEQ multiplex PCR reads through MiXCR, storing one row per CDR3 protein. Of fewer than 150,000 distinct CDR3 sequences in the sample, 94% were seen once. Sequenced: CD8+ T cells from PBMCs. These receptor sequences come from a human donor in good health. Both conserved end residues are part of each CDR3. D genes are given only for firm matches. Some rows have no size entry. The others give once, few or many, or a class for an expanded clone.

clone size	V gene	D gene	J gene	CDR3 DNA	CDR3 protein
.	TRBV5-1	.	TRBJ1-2	TGCGCCAGCACCAGCGGGACACCCTATGGCTACACCTTC	CASTSGTPYGYTF
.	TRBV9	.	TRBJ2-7	TGTGCCCCTCAGGAATGGGAGTACCACGAGCAGTACTTC	CAPQEWEYHEQYF
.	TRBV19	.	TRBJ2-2	TGTGCCACCGTGGTAGCGGAGATCGGGGAGCTGTTTTTT	CATVVAEIGELFF
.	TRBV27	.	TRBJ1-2	TGTGCCAGCAGTTTATCGGAAGGGGCCCTCTATGGCTACACCTTC	CASSLSEGALYGYTF
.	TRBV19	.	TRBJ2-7	TGTGCCAGTAGGCGTACTAACGGATACGAGCAGTACTTC	CASRRTNGYEQYF
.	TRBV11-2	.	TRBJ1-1	TGTGCCAGCAGCTTAGACAGTCGCCTGAACACTGAAGCTTTCTTT	CASSLDSRLNTEAFF
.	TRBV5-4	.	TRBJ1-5	TGTGCCAGCAGCTTGATAAGCTGGGGCAATCAGCCCCAGCATTTT	CASSLISWGNQPQHF
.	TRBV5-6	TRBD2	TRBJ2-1	TGTGCCAGCAGCTTGGAGGGGACTAGCGGGAGGGATGAGCAGTTCTTC	CASSLEGTSGRDEQFF
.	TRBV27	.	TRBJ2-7	TGTGCCAGCAGTTCCGGGACCTACGGCGAGCAGTACTTC	CASSSGTYGEQYF
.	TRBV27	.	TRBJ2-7	TGTGCCAGCAGTTTAGCTAGCGAAGAACTCTACGAGCAGTACTTC	CASSLASEELYEQYF
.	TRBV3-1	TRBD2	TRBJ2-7	TGTGCCAGTAGCGGGAGGCCCTACGAGCAGTACTTC	CASSGRPYEQYF
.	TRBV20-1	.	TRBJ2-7	TGCAGTGCTCGAGGACACGACTCCTACGAGCAGTACTTC	CSARGHDSYEQYF
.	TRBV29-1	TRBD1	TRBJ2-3	TGCAGCGTTGACTGGACAGGGGGCACAGATACGCAGTATTTT	CSVDWTGGTDTQYF
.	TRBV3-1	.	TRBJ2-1	TGTGCCAGCAGCCAAGAATTCGGGGGCTCCTACAATGAGCAGTTCTTC	CASSQEFGGSYNEQFF
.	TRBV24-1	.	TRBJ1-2	TGTGCCACCTTGGGGGCGCAAGGCTACACCTTC	CATLGAQGYTF
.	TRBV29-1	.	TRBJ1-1	TGCAGCGGTGGAGCGAACACTGAAGCTTTCTTT	CSGGANTEAFF
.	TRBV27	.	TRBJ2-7	TGTGCCAGCAGTTGGGCAGAGGGCTACGAGCAGTACTTC	CASSWAEGYEQYF
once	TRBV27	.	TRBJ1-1	TGTGCCAGCAGGGCTACAGCGGGGGCCACTGAAGCTTTCTTT	CASRATAGATEAFF
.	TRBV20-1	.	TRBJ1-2	TGCAGTGCTAGAGATCCCTGGGACATATCTAACTATGGCTACACCTTC	CSARDPWDISNYGYTF
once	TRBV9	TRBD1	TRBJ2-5	TGTGCCAGCAGCTTCCGGGACAGGGATGGGGAGACCCAGTACTTC	CASSFRDRDGETQYF
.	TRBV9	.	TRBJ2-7	TGTGCCAGCAGCACCTCGGGGGACGAGCAGTACTTC	CASSTSGDEQYF
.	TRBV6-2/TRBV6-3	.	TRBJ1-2	TGTGCCAGCAGTTCCCACACCTTCTATGGCTACACCTTC	CASSSHTFYGYTF
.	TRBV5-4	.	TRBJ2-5	TGTGCCAGCAGCTTAGGACATTTAGAGACCCAGTACTTC	CASSLGHLETQYF
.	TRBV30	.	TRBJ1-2	TGTGCCTGGACCCCCCCGGGGGCTGGTGGCTACACCTTC	CAWTPPGAGGYTF
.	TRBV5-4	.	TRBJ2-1	TGTGCCAGCAGCACCTCGAGCTACAATGAGCAGTTCTTC	CASSTSSYNEQFF
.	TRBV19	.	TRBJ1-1	TGTGCCAGTAGTATAGGGAAGAGGATTACAAGAGAGGACACTGAAGCTTTCTTT	CASSIGKRITREDTEAFF
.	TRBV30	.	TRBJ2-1	TGTGCCTGGAGTGTTGGGGGAATGGTCAATGAGCAGTTCTTC	CAWSVGGMVNEQFF
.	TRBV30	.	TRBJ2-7	TGTGCCTGGGGATCCATGGGACGGTCCTACGAGCAGTACTTC	CAWGSMGRSYEQYF
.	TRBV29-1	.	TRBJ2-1	TGCAGTCTCGAGGCAGGGGCTGGTGAGCAGTTCTTC	CSLEAGAGEQFF
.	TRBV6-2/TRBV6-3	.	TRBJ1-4	TGTGCCAGCAGCCCTGACACCACTAATGAAAAACTGTTTTTT	CASSPDTTNEKLFF
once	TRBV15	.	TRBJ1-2	TGTGCCACCAGCAGAGGCCAAGCGGGCTATGGCTACACCTTC	CATSRGQAGYGYTF
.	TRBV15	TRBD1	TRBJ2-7	TGTGCCACTCGACAGGGGAGCGAGCAGTACTTC	CATRQGSEQYF
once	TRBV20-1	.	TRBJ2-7	TGCAGTGCTAGGCAGGGGACTGGGGGCTCCTACGAGCAGTACTTC	CSARQGTGGSYEQYF
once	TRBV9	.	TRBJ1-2	TGTGCCAGCAGCGGTGGGACCCCTGGCTACACCTTC	CASSGGTPGYTF
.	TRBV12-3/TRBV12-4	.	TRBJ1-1	TGTGCCACCAAACTGGGGAACACTGAAGCTTTCTTT	CATKLGNTEAFF
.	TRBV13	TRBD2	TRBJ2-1	TGTGCCAGCAGCCGAGGGACTAGCGGGATGATCGATGAGCAGTTCTTC	CASSRGTSGMIDEQFF
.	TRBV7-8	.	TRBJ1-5	TGTGCCAGCAGCGCGCTAGGGTCCTCGGGGGCGAGCAATCAGCCCCAGCATTTT	CASSALGSSGASNQPQHF
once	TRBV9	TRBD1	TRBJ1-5	TGTGCCAGCAGCGTAGGAGGGACAGGGAGTCAGCCCCAGCATTTT	CASSVGGTGSQPQHF
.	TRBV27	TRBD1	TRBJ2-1	TGTGCCAGCAGACTCGGGACAGCCTCCTACAATGAGCAGTTCTTC	CASRLGTASYNEQFF
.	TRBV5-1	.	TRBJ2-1	TGCGCCAGCAGCTTTGAGGGGGTCGATGAGCAGTTCTTC	CASSFEGVDEQFF
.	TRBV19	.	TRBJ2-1	TGTGCCAGTAGTATGGGCAGGGCCAATGAGCAGTTCTTC	CASSMGRANEQFF
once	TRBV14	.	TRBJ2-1	TGTGCCAGCAGCCATATACAGGGTAGCGGGTACAATGAGCAGTTCTTC	CASSHIQGSGYNEQFF
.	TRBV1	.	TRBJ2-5	TGCACCAGCATGTCCAACCTAGCGGGAGGCTTACTGAACCTTTCTCTTGAGACCCAGTACTTC	CTSMSNLAGGLLNLSLETQYF
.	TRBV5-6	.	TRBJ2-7	TGTGCCAGCAGTCTAAGCCCCGCATACGAGCAGTACTTC	CASSLSPAYEQYF
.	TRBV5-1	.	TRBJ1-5	TGCGCCAGCAGCTTGGACATGGGTGGCCAGCCCCAGCATTTT	CASSLDMGGQPQHF
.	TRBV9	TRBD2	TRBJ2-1	TGTGCCAGCAGCTTAGCGGGAGACGGGTACAATGAGCAGTTCTTC	CASSLAGDGYNEQFF